The 21 T cell receptor beta chains given below trace back to one sample, sequenced in a study of blood T cell repertoires in COVID-19. The repertoire was sequenced with immunoSEQ multiplex PCR; TCRdb's copy has only in-frame clones and lacks some. The sample has some 220,000 clones, roughly 80% seen once; the top ten hold about 1.3%. Material: PBMCs or T cells enriched from blood (not recorded which). Source of these receptors: a middle-aged woman with acute COVID-19.

CDR3 amino acids: CASSHRGFTDTQYF. The CDR3 DNA reads as TGTGCCAGCAGCCACAGGGGGTTCACAGATACGCAGTATTTT. The genes are TRBV5-8 and TRBJ2-3, with 8 bases fitting TRBD1. This CDR3 has 14 residues. Germline V gene lookup returns CDR1 SGHTS and CDR2 YDEGEE. The J segment lost 2 bases and the V segment lost 4 bases, leaving 3 bases of the junction unmatched. Drawing the rest from reference TRBV5-8 and TRBJ2-3, the complete variable domain is EAGVTQSPTHLIKTRGQQATLRCSPISGHTSVYWYQQALGLGLQFLLWYDEGEERNRGNFPPRFSGRQFPNYSSELNVNALELEDSALYLCASSHRGFTDTQYFGPGTRLTVL.

The gene calls are TRBV19 and TRBJ1-3; D gene unclear. The CDR3 contains 12 residues. Trimming pared 5 bases from V and 7 bases from J, leaving 9 bases between. Germline assignment: CDR1 LNHDA and CDR2 SQIVND (reference sequence). The CDR3 is CASSFGLNTIYF. CDR3 in DNA: TGTGCCAGTAGTTTCGGTCTGAACACCATATATTTT.

The chain recombines TRBV5-8 with TRBJ1-1; D gene uncertain. Trimming removed 5 bases at V and 8 bases at J, with 16 bases between. Germline V gene data show CDR1 as SGHTS and CDR2 as YDEGEE. The length of the CDR3 is 13 residues. The chain's CDR3 is CASRSGRSGEAFF. In DNA form, the CDR3 reads TGTGCCAGCAGGTCTGGTCGAAGCGGGGAAGCTTTCTTT.

The V and J genes are TRBV2 and TRBJ2-7; no reliable D call. The CDR3 covers 14 residues. CDR1 is SNHLY, CDR2 FYNNEI, per germline. Trimming took 6 bases from V and 2 from J, leaving 14 bases between them. The CDR3 bases are TGTGCCAGCAGGGATTGGCCCCAGGCCTACGAGCAGTACTTC. It codes for CASRDWPQAYEQYF.

This chain's CDR3 is CASSEYSFPELLADTQYF. As DNA, the CDR3 is TGTGCCAGCAGTGAATATAGTTTTCCGGAGCTTCTCGCAGATACGCAGTATTTT. The V call is TRBV25-1, the J call TRBJ2-3; D remains ambiguous. This CDR3 contains 18 residues. The germline V gene encodes CDR1 MGHDK and CDR2 SYGVNS. Trimming took 0 bases from V and 4 from J, leaving 20 bases between them.

The chain joins TRBV5-1 to TRBJ1-5; D call uncertain. The CDR3 is made up of 14 amino acids. Trimming removed 0 bases at V and 9 bases at J, with 13 bases between. CDR1 and CDR2 from the germline V gene are SGHRS and YFSETQ. Here the CDR3 reads CASSLEPGRRPQHF. In nucleotides, the CDR3 is TGCGCCAGCAGCTTGGAGCCAGGCAGGCGGCCCCAGCATTTT.

This clone has a single count. J is TRBJ2-3 and V is TRBV29-1; 12 nucleotides align to TRBD1. The CDR3 runs 15 residues. Looked up from germline, CDR1 is SQVTM and CDR2 is ANQGSEA. Trimming at V came to 4 bases and at J to 4 bases, leaving 6 bases not matched to a gene. The CDR3 region has the DNA TGCAGCGTTGGCCTGGGACAGGGGGCTGCAGATACGCAGTATTTT. Its protein product is CSVGLGQGAADTQYF.

V and J are TRBV4-2 and TRBJ2-7; 7 nucleotides match TRBD2. V dropped 0 bases and J dropped 2; count of bases not matched to a gene: 7. The germline V gene encodes CDR1 LGHNA and CDR2 YNFKEQ. The CDR3 has 16 residues. CDR3 sequence (DNA): TGTGCCAGCAGCCAAGATGGTGGGACTACTACCTACGAGCAGTACTTC. It yields the protein CASSQDGGTTTYEQYF.

J is TRBJ1-2 and V is TRBV30; TRBD1 matches at 10 bases. Trimming cost V 1 base and J 4 bases; bases outside gene matches: 6. Germline-derived CDR1 and CDR2 are GTSNPN and SVGIG (reference sequence). CDR3 size: 15 residues. CDR3 in DNA: TGTGCCTGGAGTGGGGGGACAGGGGAGATCTATGGCTACACCTTC. Amino acids: CAWSGGTGEIYGYTF.

The CDR3 region has the DNA TGTGCCAGCAGGCAAACCGGGACAGTCCCTCGGGGCTACACCTTC. Amino acid sequence: CASRQTGTVPRGYTF. The chain employs TRBV28 and TRBJ1-2; TRBD1 matches 7 bases. From germline, CDR1 is MDHEN and CDR2 SYDVKM. Trimming at V came to 6 bases and at J to 8 bases, leaving 15 bases not matched to a gene. The CDR3 spans 15 residues.

J is TRBJ2-2 and V is TRBV10-2; 12 bases agree with TRBD2. The CDR3 has 16 amino acids. V gave up 5 bases and J gave up 6 bases; unmatched junction bases: 7. From germline, CDR1 is WSHSY and CDR2 SAAADI. The CDR3 region has the DNA TGCGCCAGCAGTACTCTAGCGGGGGGGCGCCCCGGGGAGCTGTTTTTT. It codes for CASSTLAGGRPGELFF.

V is TRBV4-3 and J is TRBJ1-6; 8 bases are shared with TRBD1. Germline V gene sequence: CDR1 LGHNA, CDR2 YSLEER. The trim removed 2 bases at V and 5 bases at J, leaving 11 bases unmatched. The CDR3 totals 18 residues. Here the CDR3 reads CASSQLSSRQGNNSPLHF. The CDR3 DNA sequence: TGCGCCAGCAGCCAACTGAGTAGTAGACAGGGGAATAATTCACCCCTCCACTTT.

This clone was detected ten times or more. The rearrangement links TRBV5-4 to TRBJ1-1; 9 nucleotides align to TRBD1. The germline V gene has CDR1 SGHNT and CDR2 YYREEE (reference sequence). This CDR3 comprises 14 residues. The trim removed 2 bases at V and 5 bases at J, leaving 4 bases unmatched. The CDR3 DNA is TGTGCCAGCAGCTTAGCCGGGACAGGGACTGAAGCTTTCTTT. This sequence encodes CASSLAGTGTEAFF.

The chain links TRBV5-4 to TRBJ1-1; the D is unclear. The CDR3 runs to 14 residues. Per germline, CDR1 SGHNT and CDR2 YYREEE (reference sequence). Trimming took 0 bases from V and 9 from J, leaving 15 bases between them. The CDR3 is CASSLAGRVEKAFF. The CDR3 DNA reads as TGTGCCAGCAGCTTGGCCGGGAGGGTGGAGAAAGCTTTCTTT.

The chain links TRBV13 to TRBJ1-3; TRBD1 aligns across 8 bases. Germline V gives CDR1 PRHDT, CDR2 FYEKMQ (reference sequence). V gave up 4 bases and J gave up 6 bases; unmatched junction bases: 8. The CDR3 extends over 15 amino acids. CDR3: CASSSQTGEENTIYF. The CDR3 DNA follows: TGTGCCAGCAGCTCCCAGACAGGGGAAGAAAACACCATATATTTT.

The chain carries TRBV10-3 and TRBJ1-2; D is perhaps TRBD1 (6 bases). Germline V gene data show CDR1 as ENHRY and CDR2 as SYGVKD. The CDR3 runs 15 residues. The V gene lost 2 bases and the J gene lost 1 base, with 11 bases spanning the gap. The CDR3 sequence is CAISETRGLNYGYTF. In DNA, the CDR3 is TGTGCCATCAGTGAGACCAGGGGCCTTAACTATGGCTACACCTTC.

J is TRBJ1-1 and V is TRBV19, with D possibly TRBD1 on 6 matching bases. Germline values: CDR1 LNHDA, CDR2 SQIVND (reference sequence). V lost 3 bases and J 4 bases, leaving 12 bases between the germline ends. This CDR3 spans 14 amino acids. The CDR3 sequence: CASSMQPRGTEAFF. CDR3 sequence (DNA): TGTGCCAGTAGTATGCAACCCAGGGGCACTGAAGCTTTCTTT.

The V gene is TRBV9, the J gene TRBJ1-2; 9 bases line up with TRBD1. With 3 bases clipped from V and 7 bases from J, the junction kept 7 bases outside the gene matches. CDR1 and CDR2 from the germline V gene are SGDLS and YYNGEE. The CDR3 contains 14 residues. CDR3 amino acids: CASSAGQGLTGYTF. CDR3 sequence (DNA): TGTGCCAGCAGCGCGGGACAGGGACTCACTGGCTACACCTTC.

The chain recombines TRBV27 with TRBJ2-7; possible D gene TRBD1, 6 bases. Deletions cut 4 bases from V and 4 bases from J, with 14 bases between. The length of the CDR3 is 14 residues. Germline CDR1 and CDR2: MNHEY and SMNVEV (reference sequence). The CDR3, as DNA: TGTGCCAGCAGTTCGGGGACACAACAATACGAGCAGTACTTC. Encoded protein: CASSSGTQQYEQYF.

This chain joins TRBV6-5 and TRBJ1-4; no firm D call. V lost 5 bases and J lost 3, with 13 bases in between. CDR1 is MNHEY, CDR2 SVGAGI, per germline. The CDR3 loop spans 15 amino acids. The chain's CDR3 is CASSLTTIANEKLFF. In nucleotides, the CDR3 is TGTGCCAGCAGTCTTACGACAATCGCTAATGAAAAACTGTTTTTT.

Here the CDR3 DNA reads TGTGCCAGCAGCTTCGGAGACAGGGGGCTAGGGGCCAACGTCCTGACTTTC. Protein product: CASSFGDRGLGANVLTF. The chain uses TRBV7-9 and TRBJ2-6; 10 bases map to TRBD1. Germline V gene sequence: CDR1 SEHNR, CDR2 FQNEAQ (reference sequence). This CDR3 comprises 17 residues. With V trimmed by 3 bases and J by 4 bases, 6 bases remained unmatched.